Following are 20 T cell receptor beta chains from one sample sequenced in a study of cytomegalovirus exposure and HLA in healthy donors. Using immunoSEQ multiplex PCR, the repertoire was profiled, and TCRdb retains in-frame clones only, with some absent. This sample has 95,000 to 120,000 clones; about 85% occur once, and the top ten carry approximately 3%. The sample consisted of PBMCs. Every receptor here comes from a woman between 18 and 30 years old in good health and CMV-seronegative.

In its sample, this clone was seen once. This chain joins TRBV12-5 and TRBJ2-1; TRBD2 aligns across 12 bases. The CDR3 sequence is 17 residues long. Germline CDR1 is LGHNT and CDR2 is FRNRAP. V shed 3 bases and J 4 bases; nucleotides not matched to a gene: 7. The chain's CDR3 is CASGLTTSGGLYNEQFF. The CDR3 nucleotides are TGTGCTAGTGGTTTAACGACTAGCGGGGGATTATACAATGAGCAGTTCTTC.

The chain recombines TRBV2 with TRBJ2-1; a weak D match, TRBD2 (6 bases). CDR1 SNHLY and CDR2 FYNNEI come from the germline V gene. V shed 4 bases and J shed 0 bases, with 10 bases lying between them. The CDR3 consists of 15 residues. This CDR3 reads CASSVDYSSYNEQFF. In DNA, the CDR3 is TGTGCCAGCAGTGTGGACTACAGCTCCTACAATGAGCAGTTCTTC.

Many counts were recorded for this clone. This chain connects TRBV7-8 to TRBJ2-7; no definite D call. The length of the CDR3 is 11 residues. Trimming took off 5 bases at V and 4 bases at J, with 6 bases between the two ends. CDR1 and CDR2 (germline): SGHVS, FQNEAQ. The chain's CDR3 is CASSVSYEQYF. The CDR3 region has the DNA TGTGCCAGCAGCGTTTCGTACGAGCAGTACTTC. The entire variable domain, with the rest obtained from reference TRBV7-8 and TRBJ2-7, is as follows: GAGVSQSPRYKVAKRGQDVALRCDPISGHVSLFWYQQALGQGPEFLTYFQNEAQLDKSGLPSDRFFAERPEGSVSTLKIQRTQQEDSAVYLCASSVSYEQYFGPGTRLTVT.

This chain connects TRBV27 to TRBJ2-7; D might be TRBD2 (5 bases). CDR1 MNHEY and CDR2 SMNVEV come from the germline V gene (reference sequence). Deletions cut 4 bases from V and 6 bases from J, with 16 bases between. The CDR3 contains 14 residues. The CDR3: CASSSIRGGFEQYF. The DNA of the CDR3 is TGTGCCAGCAGTTCCATCCGCGGAGGCTTCGAGCAGTACTTC.

The chain carries TRBV4-2 and TRBJ2-7; D is unresolved. CDR1 is LGHNA, CDR2 YNFKEQ, per germline. V was shortened by 3 bases and J by 6 bases, with 9 bases between the two germline ends. CDR3 length: 12 residues. CDR3 sequence reads: CASSQAGREQYF. For the CDR3, the DNA is TGTGCCAGCAGCCAGGCAGGTCGCGAGCAGTACTTC.

The rearrangement uses TRBV5-1 and TRBJ2-7, with TRBD2 identical over 8 bases. J was trimmed by 5 bases and V by 5 bases; bases with no gene match: 6. The germline CDR1 and CDR2 sequences are SGHRS and YFSETQ. The CDR3 has 13 amino acids. CDR3 DNA sequence: TGCGCCAGCAGGCCGGGGGGGCTCAACGAGCAGTACTTC. Residues: CASRPGGLNEQYF.

The V and J genes are TRBV7-6 and TRBJ1-4; perhaps TRBD1 as D (6 bases). The germline V gene encodes CDR1 SGHVS and CDR2 FNYEAQ. CDR3 length: 15 residues. Trimming removed 5 bases at V and 2 bases at J, with 12 bases between. CDR3 region: CASSRLGATNEKLFF. The CDR3 coding sequence is TGTGCCAGCAGCCGCCTGGGGGCGACTAATGAAAAACTGTTTTTT.

This chain links TRBV11-1 with TRBJ1-2; 10 bases match TRBD1. The CDR3 covers 16 residues. Germline loops: CDR1 SGHAT, CDR2 FQDESV (reference sequence). J was trimmed by 8 bases and V by 3 bases; bases with no gene match: 12. CDR3 in amino acids: CASSLGPRDRGIGYTF. CDR3 DNA sequence: TGTGCCAGCAGCTTGGGGCCTCGGGACAGGGGAATCGGCTACACCTTC.

CDR3 region: CASSPGTGGTEAFF. For the CDR3, the DNA is TGTGCCAGCTCACCAGGGACAGGGGGGACTGAAGCTTTCTTT. The chain couples TRBV18 to TRBJ1-1; 11 positions agree with TRBD1. V dropped 2 bases and J dropped 5; count of bases not matched to a gene: 1. Per the germline V gene, CDR1 is KGHSH and CDR2 is LQKENI. There are 14 residues in the CDR3.

J is TRBJ2-1 and V is TRBV5-1; no definite D call. CDR1 is SGHRS, CDR2 YFSETQ, per germline. CDR3 length: 12 amino acids. The V end was cut by 4 bases, the J end by 5 bases, with 7 bases between. The CDR3 loop is CASSLLNNEQFF. Here the CDR3 DNA reads TGCGCCAGCAGCCTTCTAAACAATGAGCAGTTCTTC.

J is TRBJ2-5 and V is TRBV4-1, with 10 positions matching TRBD2. Germline loops: CDR1 MGHRA, CDR2 YSYEKL. Germline trimming cut 4 bases from V and 3 bases from J; bases unmatched to any gene: 2. CDR3 length: 14 residues. This CDR3 is CASSPTSGEETQYF. In DNA, the CDR3 is TGCGCCAGCAGCCCAACTAGCGGGGAAGAGACCCAGTACTTC.

The V gene is TRBV30, the J gene TRBJ1-5, with D tentatively TRBD1 (6 bases). The CDR3 runs 17 residues. The V end lost 3 bases, the J end lost 4 bases, and 22 bases lay between the germline ends. The germline V gene has CDR1 GTSNPN and CDR2 SVGIG (reference sequence). In DNA, the CDR3 is TGTGCCTGGAGCCGGGACAAATTCGCAAGGTCAAATCAGCCCCAGCATTTT. This gives the protein CAWSRDKFARSNQPQHF. Full variable domain (rest looked up from reference TRBV30 and TRBJ1-5): SQTIHQWPATLVQPVGSPLSLECTVEGTSNPNLYWYRQAAGRGLQLLFYSVGIGQISSEVPQNLSASRPQDRQFILSSKKLLLSDSGFYLCAWSRDKFARSNQPQHFGDGTRLSIL.

This clone was observed a few times. The rearrangement uses TRBV18 and TRBJ2-7; TRBD2 matches at 11 bases. This CDR3 has 14 residues. Germline loops: CDR1 KGHSH, CDR2 LQKENI. Germline trimming cut 8 bases from V and 6 bases from J; bases unmatched to any gene: 9. The CDR3 here is CASRPGTSGGEQYF. The CDR3 DNA sequence: TGTGCCAGCCGTCCCGGGACTAGCGGAGGCGAGCAGTACTTC.

The V call is TRBV2, the J call TRBJ1-5, with D maybe TRBD1 (5 bases). Germline V CDR1 and CDR2: SNHLY, FYNNEI. CDR3 size: 14 residues. Trimming removed 7 bases from V and 1 base from J, with 11 bases in between. CDR3 in amino acids: CASKPGGSNQPQHF. The CDR3 DNA reads as TGTGCCAGCAAACCCGGGGGGAGCAATCAGCCCCAGCATTTT.

Here the CDR3 reads CASSGTVDTGELFF. DNA of the CDR3: TGTGCCAGCAGCGGAACAGTAGACACCGGGGAGCTGTTTTTT. V and J are TRBV5-5 and TRBJ2-2, with D uncertain. CDR1 and CDR2 (germline): SGHKS, YYEKEE (reference sequence). CDR3 length: 14 amino acids. The V end was cut by 4 bases, the J end by 3 bases, with 10 bases between. Full variable domain (missing parts from reference TRBV5-5 and TRBJ2-2): DAGVTQSPTHLIKTRGQQVTLRCSPISGHKSVSWYQQVLGQGPQFIFQYYEKEERGRGNFPDRFSARQFPNYSSELNVNALLLGDSALYLCASSGTVDTGELFFGEGSRLTVL.

The chain uses TRBV10-3 and TRBJ2-1; 9 bases match TRBD2. The germline gives CDR1 ENHRY, CDR2 SYGVKD. This CDR3 has 14 amino acids. The J segment lost 9 bases and the V segment lost 6 bases, leaving 9 bases of the junction unmatched. In nucleotides, the CDR3 is TGTGCCATCAGGGGGACTAGCCGGGGAACTGAGCAGTTCTTC. Translating gives CAIRGTSRGTEQFF.

The V call is TRBV7-6, the J call TRBJ2-1; D perhaps matches TRBD1 (5 bases). Trimming left V 1 base short and J 3 bases short, with 10 bases between. Germline V gene sequence: CDR1 SGHVS, CDR2 FNYEAQ. The length of the CDR3 is 15 residues. The CDR3 nucleotides read TGTGCCAGCAGCTTAGGGGAAGGGGTCTACAATGAGCAGTTCTTC. It encodes CASSLGEGVYNEQFF.

The V gene is TRBV5-1, the J gene TRBJ2-3, with unresolved D. The CDR3 sequence is 13 residues long. In germline, CDR1 is SGHRS, CDR2 YFSETQ. V dropped 4 bases and J dropped 3 bases, with 9 bases sitting between them. CDR3 bases: TGCGCCAGCAGCCGCAGGATGACAGATACGCAGTATTTT. Its translation is CASSRRMTDTQYF.

V usage is TRBV6-5 and J usage is TRBJ1-2; the match to TRBD1 covers 7 bases. Germline loops: CDR1 MNHEY, CDR2 SVGAGI. The ends lost 8 bases at V and 7 bases at J; junction bases unmatched: 7. This CDR3 has 12 residues. The CDR3 loop is CASWDSGSGYTF. The CDR3 region has the DNA TGTGCCAGCTGGGACAGCGGGAGTGGCTACACCTTC.

The V and J genes are TRBV15 and TRBJ1-1; D is unclear. The germline V and J ends were trimmed by 6 bases and 7 bases, with 15 bases remaining between them. Germline CDR1 is LNHNV and CDR2 is YYDKDF (reference sequence). The CDR3 extends over 13 amino acids. CDR3 DNA sequence: TGTGCCACCAGTACGGAGAACATCATTGAAGCTTTCTTT. Translated, it gives CATSTENIIEAFF. Using reference TRBV15 and TRBJ1-1 for the parts outside the CDR3, the full variable domain is DAMVIQNPRYQVTQFGKPVTLSCSQTLNHNVMYWYQQKSSQAPKLLFHYYDKDFNNEADTPDNFQSRRPNTSFCFLDIRSPGLGDTAMYLCATSTENIIEAFFGQGTRLTVV.